Below, 5 T cell receptor beta chains from the same sample are listed, as sequenced in a study of T cells after yellow fever vaccination. Each CDR3 protein is one row after TCRdb ran MiXCR on the 5' RACE reads. Here the sample spans about 580,000 distinct CDR3 sequences, less than 20% being singletons. This sample comprised PBMCs, obtained less than 6 days after the first yellow fever vaccination. The receptors stem from a man aged 18 to 30 who received the YFV17D yellow fever vaccine.

This clonotype came up a few times. This chain uses TRBV7-2 with TRBJ2-2, with TRBD2 matching over 8 bases. The CDR3 is 16 amino acids. Germline V gene data show CDR1 as SGHTA and CDR2 as FQGNSA. V lost 5 bases and J lost 4; bases outside the gene matches: 9. CDR3 in DNA: TGTGCCAGCAGCGCCCCCGGGGGGGCGGGCACCGGGGAGCTGTTTTTT. Its protein product is CASSAPGGAGTGELFF.

This clonotype was picked up a small number of times. The chain couples TRBV20-1 to TRBJ1-2; 8 nucleotides agree with TRBD1. The CDR3 is made up of 16 amino acids. The V and J ends lost 0 bases and 4 bases, in that order; junction bases with no gene match: 10. Germline V gives CDR1 DFQATT, CDR2 SNEGSKA (reference sequence). This chain's CDR3 is CSARDLLDRESYGYTF. The CDR3, as DNA: TGCAGTGCTAGAGACCTTTTGGACAGGGAAAGCTATGGCTACACCTTC.

This clonotype showed up just a few times. The chain is built from TRBV28 and TRBJ2-3; D possibly corresponds to TRBD1 (6 bases). The V end was cut by 8 bases, the J end by 5 bases, with 23 bases between. The CDR3 has 16 amino acids. Germline V lookup: CDR1 MDHEN, CDR2 SYDVKM. The chain's CDR3 is CASFKERDIGKDTQYF. As DNA, the CDR3 is TGTGCCAGCTTTAAGGAACGGGACATAGGTAAAGATACGCAGTATTTT.

This clonotype was observed at least ten times. This sequence joins TRBV7-2 and TRBJ2-3; the match to TRBD2 covers 8 bases. With 4 bases clipped from V and 4 bases from J, the junction kept 1 base outside the gene matches. CDR1 is SGHTA, CDR2 FQGNSA, per germline. This CDR3 is built from 13 residues. The CDR3 spells CASSSGGADTQYF. The CDR3 nucleotides are TGTGCCAGCAGCTCCGGGGGGGCAGATACGCAGTATTTT.

This chain connects TRBV20-1 to TRBJ2-5; the D gene is possibly TRBD1 (6 bases). Trimming pared 1 base from V and 5 bases from J, leaving 11 bases between. The CDR3 has 13 amino acids. CDR1 and CDR2 (germline): DFQATT, SNEGSKA (reference sequence). The CDR3, as DNA: TGCAGTGCTAGAGTCTGGGGGCGGGAGACCCAGTACTTC. This encodes CSARVWGRETQYF.